What follows are 15 T cell receptor beta chains derived from one specimen sequenced in a study of T-cell reconstitution after alpha-beta-depleted transplantation in children. Unique molecular identifiers were incorporated during preparation of the TCRbeta library. From the PCR reads, TCRdb called clonotypes with MiXCR, one entry per CDR3 protein. The sample has hundreds of thousands of distinct CDR3 sequences, roughly 15% seen once. This specimen was PBMCs, mostly from graft donor cells, taken 360 days after TCRalphabeta/CD19-depleted stem cell transplant. These receptors came from a male patient younger than 18 who had a stem cell transplant for acute lymphoblastic leukemia, so the T cells may come from the graft donor.

The rearrangement uses TRBV29-1 and TRBJ2-2, with 10 bases that match TRBD2. Per the germline V gene, CDR1 is SQVTM and CDR2 is ANQGSEA. V was pared by 3 bases and J by 6 bases, with 16 bases of the junction left unmatched. The CDR3 consists of 18 residues. The CDR3 sequence: CSVEKWGSGRAKAGELFF. CDR3 in DNA: TGCAGCGTTGAGAAGTGGGGAAGCGGGAGGGCCAAGGCCGGGGAGCTGTTTTTT.

This clonotype was detected many times. The rearrangement links TRBV20-1 to TRBJ2-2, with D maybe TRBD2 (6 bases). The CDR3 totals 14 residues. Germline CDR1 reads DFQATT; CDR2 reads SNEGSKA (reference sequence). V dropped 1 base and J dropped 5 bases, with 11 bases sitting between them. CDR3 sequence: CSARGLVWTGELFF. The CDR3 DNA reads as TGCAGTGCTAGAGGACTAGTGTGGACCGGGGAGCTGTTTTTT.

The J gene is TRBJ2-1, the V gene TRBV9; 10 bases map to TRBD2. Trimming at V came to 0 bases and at J to 7 bases, leaving 10 bases not matched to a gene. Germline V gene sequence: CDR1 SGDLS, CDR2 YYNGEE. CDR3 size: 17 residues. The CDR3 nucleotides read TGTGCCAGCAGCGTAGCCCTAGCGGGAGAACGGGAGAATGAGCAGTTCTTC. Residues: CASSVALAGERENEQFF.

This chain uses TRBV5-8 with TRBJ2-1, with 9 positions matching TRBD2. Trimming cost V 0 bases and J 5 bases; bases outside gene matches: 9. Germline V gene data show CDR1 as SGHTS and CDR2 as YDEGEE. This CDR3 is 17 amino acids long. The CDR3 DNA is TGTGCCAGCAGCTTGGTTCCCTTAGCGGGAGTCCACAATGAGCAGTTCTTC. The encoded protein is CASSLVPLAGVHNEQFF.

This chain's CDR3 is CAISDVSFSTDTQYF. DNA of the CDR3: TGTGCCATCAGTGACGTCAGCTTTAGCACAGATACGCAGTATTTT. The chain links TRBV10-3 to TRBJ2-3; D is undetermined. The germline CDR1 and CDR2 sequences are ENHRY and SYGVKD. This CDR3 contains 15 residues. V was shortened by 3 bases and J by 0 bases, with 10 bases between the two germline ends.

The rearrangement links TRBV12-3 or TRBV12-4 to TRBJ1-3; tentative D call: TRBD1 (6 bases). Trimming took 6 bases from V and 2 from J, leaving 17 bases between them. The CDR3 length is 16 residues. CDR3 residues: CASRFRLQGTGNTIYF. The CDR3, as DNA: TGTGCCAGCAGGTTTCGCTTACAGGGAACTGGAAACACCATATATTTT.

Only a few counts were recorded for this clonotype. The DNA for the CDR3 is TGTGCCAGCCGCCCGGGGGGGGAGAACTACAATGAGCAGTTCTTC. Its protein is CASRPGGENYNEQFF. The chain uses TRBV13 and TRBJ2-1; 8 bases match TRBD2. Trimming removed 8 bases from V and 3 bases from J; junction bases left unmatched: 9. This CDR3 region has 15 residues. The germline gives CDR1 PRHDT, CDR2 FYEKMQ (reference sequence).

The sample holds many counts of this clonotype. V gene TRBV15 combines with J gene TRBJ1-1; TRBD1 is a possible D gene (5 bases). This CDR3 region has 19 residues. Trimming removed 0 bases at V and 1 base at J, with 21 bases between. Germline CDR1 is LNHNV and CDR2 is YYDKDF (reference sequence). The CDR3 loop reads CATSRDFRGRGEANTEAFF. Here the CDR3 DNA reads TGTGCCACCAGCAGAGATTTTCGCGGCCGGGGGGAAGCGAACACTGAAGCTTTCTTT.

The chain couples TRBV20-1 to TRBJ1-5; 8 nucleotides agree with TRBD1. The CDR3 runs to 15 residues. Trimming took 5 bases from V and 4 from J; bases not matched to a gene: 10. CDR1 and CDR2 from the germline V gene are DFQATT and SNEGSKA (reference sequence). CDR3 residues: CSAFFMDRENQPQHF. The CDR3 DNA reads as TGCAGTGCTTTCTTCATGGACAGGGAAAATCAGCCCCAGCATTTT.

This chain links TRBV13 with TRBJ2-7; TRBD2 is a possible D gene (6 bases). Trimming shortened V by 5 bases and J by 6 bases, and 14 bases separated the two germline ends. CDR1 is PRHDT, CDR2 FYEKMQ, per germline (reference sequence). This CDR3 has 13 residues. The CDR3, as DNA: TGTGCCAGCAGCCCCAGACTAGTTGGCGAGCAGTACTTC. Translated, it gives CASSPRLVGEQYF.

This chain uses TRBV6-1 with TRBJ1-1, with TRBD1 matching 7 bases. V gave up 0 bases and J gave up 10 bases; unmatched junction bases: 5. The CDR3 extends over 13 amino acids. The germline V gene encodes CDR1 MNHNS and CDR2 SASEGT. The DNA for the CDR3 is TGTGCCAGCAGTGAAGCGGAGGGGGCTTTAGCTTTCTTT. Translating it yields CASSEAEGALAFF.

Only a few counts were recorded for this clonotype. The chain links TRBV6-5 to TRBJ2-2; TRBD2 matches 7 bases. With 2 bases clipped from V and 4 bases from J, the junction kept 7 bases outside the gene matches. The CDR3 is made up of 16 amino acids. Germline-derived CDR1 and CDR2 are MNHEY and SVGAGI. The CDR3 loop reads CASSYHRTSGTGELFF. The CDR3 DNA reads TGTGCCAGCAGTTACCATCGGACTAGTGGCACCGGGGAGCTGTTTTTT.

This chain uses TRBV7-3 with TRBJ2-7; a possible D gene is TRBD2 (7 bases). Germline values: CDR1 SGHTA, CDR2 FQGTGA. Deletions cut 3 bases from V and 3 bases from J, with 15 bases between. The CDR3 covers 15 residues. CDR3 DNA sequence: TGTGCCAGCAGCTTGCGGTCGGGGGGCGGCTACGAGCAGTACTTC. This translates into CASSLRSGGGYEQYF.

This clonotype was picked up one time. CDR3 coding DNA: TGTGCCAGCAGTGGGGGGACTAGCGCCCGGACCTTCACAGATACGCAGTATTTT. Its translation is CASSGGTSARTFTDTQYF. The chain uses TRBV2 and TRBJ2-3, with 10 bases lining up with TRBD2. Per germline, CDR1 SNHLY and CDR2 FYNNEI. With V trimmed by 4 bases and J by 2 bases, 12 bases remained unmatched. The CDR3 totals 18 residues.

There are a few counts of this clonotype. The genes are TRBV5-1 and TRBJ2-4, with 8 bases lining up with TRBD1. CDR3 length: 12 amino acids. The V gene's germline CDR1 is SGHRS and CDR2 YFSETQ. Trimming at V came to 5 bases and at J to 9 bases, leaving 4 bases not matched to a gene. The CDR3 bases are TGCGCCAGCAGACAGGGGGAAAGCATTCAGTACTTC. Encoded protein: CASRQGESIQYF.